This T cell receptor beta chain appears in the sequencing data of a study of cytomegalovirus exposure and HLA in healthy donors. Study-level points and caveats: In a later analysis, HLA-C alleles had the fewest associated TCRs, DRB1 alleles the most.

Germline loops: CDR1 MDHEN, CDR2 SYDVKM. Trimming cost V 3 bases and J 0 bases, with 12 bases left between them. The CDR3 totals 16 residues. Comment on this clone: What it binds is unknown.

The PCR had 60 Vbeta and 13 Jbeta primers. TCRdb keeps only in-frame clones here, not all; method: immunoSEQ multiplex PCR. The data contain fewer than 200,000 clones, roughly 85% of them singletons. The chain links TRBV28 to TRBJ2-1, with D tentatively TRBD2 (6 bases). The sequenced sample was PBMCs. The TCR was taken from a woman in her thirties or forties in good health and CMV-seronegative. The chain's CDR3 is CASSLVGRSSYNEQFF. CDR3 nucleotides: TGTGCCAGCAGTTTGGTAGGGAGGAGCTCCTACAATGAGCAGTTCTTC.